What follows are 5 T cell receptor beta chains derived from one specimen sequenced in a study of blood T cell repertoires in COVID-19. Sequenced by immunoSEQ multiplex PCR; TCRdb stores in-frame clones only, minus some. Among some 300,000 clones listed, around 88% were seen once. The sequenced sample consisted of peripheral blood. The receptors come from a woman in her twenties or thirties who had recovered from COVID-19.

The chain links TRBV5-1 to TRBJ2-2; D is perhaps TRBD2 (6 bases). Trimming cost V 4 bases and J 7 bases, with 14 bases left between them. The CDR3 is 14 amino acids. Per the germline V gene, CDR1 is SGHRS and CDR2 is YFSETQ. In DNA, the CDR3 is TGCGCCAGCAGCCGACTAGAGAGTGGCGGGGAGCTGTTTTTT. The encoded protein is CASSRLESGGELFF.

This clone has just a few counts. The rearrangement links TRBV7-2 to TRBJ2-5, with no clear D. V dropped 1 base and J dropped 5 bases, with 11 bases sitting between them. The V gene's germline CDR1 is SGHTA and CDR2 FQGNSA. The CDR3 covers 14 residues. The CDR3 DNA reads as TGTGCCAGCAGCTTAGACGCGGTTACGGAGACCCAGTACTTC. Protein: CASSLDAVTETQYF.

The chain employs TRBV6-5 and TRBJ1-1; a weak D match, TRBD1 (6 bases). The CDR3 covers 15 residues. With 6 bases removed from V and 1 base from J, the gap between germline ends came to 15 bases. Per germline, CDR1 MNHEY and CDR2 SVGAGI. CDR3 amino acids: CASRAYQGPNTEAFF. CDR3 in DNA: TGTGCCAGCAGAGCCTATCAGGGGCCGAACACTGAAGCTTTCTTT.

CDR3 in DNA: TGCGCCAGCAGCCAAGCCCCCATAGACTCTGGAAACACCATATATTTT. Translated, it gives CASSQAPIDSGNTIYF. The rearrangement uses TRBV4-1 and TRBJ1-3; D is unclear. The CDR3 totals 16 residues. Deletions cut 1 base from V and 0 bases from J, with 10 bases between. Germline assignment: CDR1 MGHRA and CDR2 YSYEKL.

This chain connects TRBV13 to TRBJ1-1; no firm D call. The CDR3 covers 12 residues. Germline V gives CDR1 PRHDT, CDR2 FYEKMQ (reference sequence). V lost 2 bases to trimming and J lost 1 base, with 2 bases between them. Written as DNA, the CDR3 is TGTGCCAGCAGCTTACAGAACACTGAAGCTTTCTTT. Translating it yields CASSLQNTEAFF.